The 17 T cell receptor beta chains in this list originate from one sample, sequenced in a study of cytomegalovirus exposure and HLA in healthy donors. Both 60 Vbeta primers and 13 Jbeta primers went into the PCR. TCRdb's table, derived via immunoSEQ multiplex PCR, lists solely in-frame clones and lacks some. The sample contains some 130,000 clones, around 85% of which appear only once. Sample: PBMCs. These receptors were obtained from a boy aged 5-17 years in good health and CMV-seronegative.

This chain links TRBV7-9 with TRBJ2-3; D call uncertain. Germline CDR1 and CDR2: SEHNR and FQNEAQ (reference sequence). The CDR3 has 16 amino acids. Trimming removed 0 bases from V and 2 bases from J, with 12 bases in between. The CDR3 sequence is CASSLAQGEPTDTQYF. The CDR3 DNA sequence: TGTGCCAGCAGCTTAGCTCAAGGAGAACCCACAGATACGCAGTATTTT. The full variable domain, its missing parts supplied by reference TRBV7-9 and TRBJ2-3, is DTGVSQNPRHKITKRGQNVTFRCDPISEHNRLYWYRQTLGQGPEFLTYFQNEAQLEKSRLLSDRFSAERPKGSFSTLEIQRTEQGDSAMYLCASSLAQGEPTDTQYFGPGTRLTVL.

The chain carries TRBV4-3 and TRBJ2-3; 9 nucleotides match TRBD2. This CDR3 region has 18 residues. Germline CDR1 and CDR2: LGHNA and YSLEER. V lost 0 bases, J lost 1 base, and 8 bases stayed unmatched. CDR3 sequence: CASSQEVVKREGTDTQYF. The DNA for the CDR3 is TGCGCCAGCAGCCAAGAAGTTGTGAAGCGGGAGGGCACAGATACGCAGTATTTT.

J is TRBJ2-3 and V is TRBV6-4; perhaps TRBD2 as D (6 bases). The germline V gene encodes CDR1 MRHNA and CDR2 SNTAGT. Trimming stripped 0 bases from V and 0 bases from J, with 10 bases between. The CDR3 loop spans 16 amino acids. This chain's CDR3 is CASSDSSTSSTDTQYF. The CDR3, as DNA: TGTGCCAGCAGTGACTCTAGTACTAGCAGCACAGATACGCAGTATTTT.

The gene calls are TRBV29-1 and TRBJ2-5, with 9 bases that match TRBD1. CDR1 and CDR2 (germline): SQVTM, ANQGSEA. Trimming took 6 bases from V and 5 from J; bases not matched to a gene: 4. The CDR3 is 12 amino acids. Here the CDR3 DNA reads TGCAGCGTCACAGGGGGCGGGGAGACCCAGTACTTC. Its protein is CSVTGGGETQYF.

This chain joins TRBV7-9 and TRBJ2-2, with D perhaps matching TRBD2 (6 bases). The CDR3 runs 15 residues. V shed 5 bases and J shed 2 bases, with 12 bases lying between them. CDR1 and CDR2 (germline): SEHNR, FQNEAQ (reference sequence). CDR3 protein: CASSARDLNTGELFF. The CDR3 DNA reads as TGTGCCAGCAGCGCCCGGGACTTAAACACCGGGGAGCTGTTTTTT.

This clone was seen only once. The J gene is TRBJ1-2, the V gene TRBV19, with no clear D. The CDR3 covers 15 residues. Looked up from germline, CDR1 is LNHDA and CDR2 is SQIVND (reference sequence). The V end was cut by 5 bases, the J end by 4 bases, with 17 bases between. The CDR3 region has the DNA TGTGCCAGTAGTCGCCTCGCCGACACCTCCTATGGCTACACCTTC. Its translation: CASSRLADTSYGYTF. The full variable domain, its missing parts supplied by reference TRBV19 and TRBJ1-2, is DGGITQSPKYLFRKEGQNVTLSCEQNLNHDAMYWYRQDPGQGLRLIYYSQIVNDFQKGDIAEGYSVSREKKESFPLTVTSAQKNPTAFYLCASSRLADTSYGYTFGSGTRLTVV.

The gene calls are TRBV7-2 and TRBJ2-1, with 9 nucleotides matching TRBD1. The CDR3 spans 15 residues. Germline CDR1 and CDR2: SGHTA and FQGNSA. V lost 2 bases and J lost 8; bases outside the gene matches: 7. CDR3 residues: CASSLYDRGVDEQFF. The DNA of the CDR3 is TGTGCCAGCAGCTTATATGACAGGGGGGTGGATGAGCAGTTCTTC.

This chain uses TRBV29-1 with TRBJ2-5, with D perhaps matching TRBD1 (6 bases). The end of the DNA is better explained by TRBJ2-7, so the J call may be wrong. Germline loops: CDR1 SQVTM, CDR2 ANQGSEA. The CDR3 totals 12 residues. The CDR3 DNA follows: TGCAGCGTTGGTGACAGGACCTACGAGCAGTACTTC. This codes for CSVGDRTYEQYF.

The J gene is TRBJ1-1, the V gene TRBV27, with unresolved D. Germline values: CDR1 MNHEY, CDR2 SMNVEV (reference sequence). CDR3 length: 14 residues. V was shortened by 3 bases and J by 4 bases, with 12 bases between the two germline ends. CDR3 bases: TGTGCCAGCAGTTTGTCCAGAGGAGGCACTGAAGCTTTCTTT. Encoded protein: CASSLSRGGTEAFF.

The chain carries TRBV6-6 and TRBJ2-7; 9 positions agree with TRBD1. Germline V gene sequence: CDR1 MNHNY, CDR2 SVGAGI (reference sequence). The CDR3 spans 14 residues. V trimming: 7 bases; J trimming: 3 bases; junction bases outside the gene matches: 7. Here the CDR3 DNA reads TGTGCCAGCAATGTGGGACAGGGAAGCTACGAGCAGTACTTC. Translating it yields CASNVGQGSYEQYF.

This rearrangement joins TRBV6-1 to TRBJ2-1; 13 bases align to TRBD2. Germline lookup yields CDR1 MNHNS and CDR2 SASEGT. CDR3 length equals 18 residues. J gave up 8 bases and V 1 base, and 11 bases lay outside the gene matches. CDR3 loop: CASSEVREWTSGSHEQFF. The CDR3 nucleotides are TGTGCCAGCAGTGAAGTGCGGGAGTGGACTAGCGGGAGCCATGAGCAGTTCTTC.

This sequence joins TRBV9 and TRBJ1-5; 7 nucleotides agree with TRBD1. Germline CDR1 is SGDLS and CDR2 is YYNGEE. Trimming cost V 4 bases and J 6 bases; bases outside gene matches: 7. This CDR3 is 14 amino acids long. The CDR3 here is CASSRDRVGQPQHF. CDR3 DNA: TGTGCCAGCAGCCGTGACAGGGTGGGTCAGCCCCAGCATTTT.

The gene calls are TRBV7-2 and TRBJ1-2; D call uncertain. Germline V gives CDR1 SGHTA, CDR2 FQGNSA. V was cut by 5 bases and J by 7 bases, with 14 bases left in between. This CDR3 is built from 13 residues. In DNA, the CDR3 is TGTGCCAGCAGCCCCTTAAGCCCACCTGGCTACACCTTC. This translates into CASSPLSPPGYTF.

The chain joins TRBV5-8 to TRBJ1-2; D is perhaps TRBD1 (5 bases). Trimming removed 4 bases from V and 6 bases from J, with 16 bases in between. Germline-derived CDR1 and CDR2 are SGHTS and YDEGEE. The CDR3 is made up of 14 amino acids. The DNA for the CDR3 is TGTGCCAGCAGCCCGGACATACGTCGGGATGGCTACACCTTC. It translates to CASSPDIRRDGYTF.

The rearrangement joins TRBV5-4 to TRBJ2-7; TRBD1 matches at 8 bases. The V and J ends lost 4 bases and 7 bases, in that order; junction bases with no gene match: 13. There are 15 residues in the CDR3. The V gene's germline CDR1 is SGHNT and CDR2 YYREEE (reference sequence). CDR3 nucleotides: TGTGCCAGCAGCCCACAGGGGGTCGCCCTTGAGGAGCAGTACTTC. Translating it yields CASSPQGVALEEQYF. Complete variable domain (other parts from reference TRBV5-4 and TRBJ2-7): ETGVTQSPTHLIKTRGQQVTLRCSSQSGHNTVSWYQQALGQGPQFIFQYYREEENGRGNFPPRFSGLQFPNYSSELNVNALELDDSALYLCASSPQGVALEEQYFGPGTRLTVT.

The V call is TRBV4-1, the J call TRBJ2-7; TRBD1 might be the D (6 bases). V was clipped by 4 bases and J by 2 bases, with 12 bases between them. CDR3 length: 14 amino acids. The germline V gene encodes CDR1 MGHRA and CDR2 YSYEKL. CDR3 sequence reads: CASSPNGQTYEQYF. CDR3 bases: TGCGCCAGCAGCCCTAATGGACAGACCTACGAGCAGTACTTC.

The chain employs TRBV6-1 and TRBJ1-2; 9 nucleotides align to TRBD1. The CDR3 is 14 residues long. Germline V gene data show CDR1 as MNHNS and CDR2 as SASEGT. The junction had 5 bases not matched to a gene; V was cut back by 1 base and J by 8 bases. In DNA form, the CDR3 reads TGTGCCAGCAGTGAAGTCATGGACAGGGGAGGCTACACCTTC. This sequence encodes CASSEVMDRGGYTF.